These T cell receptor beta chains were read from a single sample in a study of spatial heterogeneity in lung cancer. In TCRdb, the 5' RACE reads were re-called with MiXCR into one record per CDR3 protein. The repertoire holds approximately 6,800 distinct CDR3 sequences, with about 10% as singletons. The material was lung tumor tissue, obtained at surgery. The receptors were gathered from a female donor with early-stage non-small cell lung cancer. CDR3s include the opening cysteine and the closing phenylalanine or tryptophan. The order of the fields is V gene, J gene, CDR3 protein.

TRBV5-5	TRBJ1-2	CASSLIQVYGYTF
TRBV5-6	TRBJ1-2	CASSLQGYGYTF
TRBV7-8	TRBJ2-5	CASSLDLVSKTQYF
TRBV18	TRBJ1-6	CASSPTRDRYNSPLHF
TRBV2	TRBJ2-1	CASQGPHNEQFF
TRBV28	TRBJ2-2	CASSLFGTPNTGELFF
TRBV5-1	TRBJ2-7	CASSLGGPRGEQYF
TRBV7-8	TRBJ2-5	CASSRTGQRETQYF
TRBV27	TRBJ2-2	CASSHTGELFF
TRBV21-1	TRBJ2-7	CASSNPPTYEQYF
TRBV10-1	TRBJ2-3	CASSDSPSQAQYF
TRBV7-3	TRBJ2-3	CASSSSRDTGRDTQYF
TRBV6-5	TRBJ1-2	CASSYGFNYGYTF
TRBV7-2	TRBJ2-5	CASSKLAGGRETQYF
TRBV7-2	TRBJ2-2	CASSPRDIYTGELFF
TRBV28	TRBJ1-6	CASSPVEGYNSPLHF
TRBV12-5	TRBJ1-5	CASGLVFTARSGSNQPQHF
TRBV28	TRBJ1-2	CASLQGPGYTF
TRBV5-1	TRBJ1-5	CASRTTLNQPQHF
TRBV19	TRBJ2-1	CASTPTSGGQNEQFF
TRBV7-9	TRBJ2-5	CASSLVQLQETQYF
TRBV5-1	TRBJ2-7	CASSETGLKSYEQYF
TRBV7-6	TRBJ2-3	CASSSLPTDTQYF
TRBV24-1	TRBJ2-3	CATSDLNEDSTDTQYF
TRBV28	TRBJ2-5	CASRYSRETQYF
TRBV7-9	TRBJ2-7	CAIEPRSGPGRAYEQYF
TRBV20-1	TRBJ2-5	CSATGRGGKTQYF
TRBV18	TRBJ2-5	CASSRQETQYF
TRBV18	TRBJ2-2	CASSMTSGENTGELFF
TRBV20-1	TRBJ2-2	CSASLPGATGELFF
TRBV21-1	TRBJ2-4	CASSKANGTGPPLAKNIQYF
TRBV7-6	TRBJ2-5	CASRPSVQQQETQYF
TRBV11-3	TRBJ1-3	CASSSRSGRYSGNTIYF
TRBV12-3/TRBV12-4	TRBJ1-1	CASSSRVTEAFF
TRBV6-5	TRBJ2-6	CASTIGRSSSGANVLTF